Here is one T cell receptor beta chain with its context. This receptor's antigen is unknown. Base qualities are not at hand, and no much larger clone is one base apart. This record belongs to a study of blood T cell repertoires in COVID-19 (dated by TCRdb to 2020 to 2021). Some background on the complete study: Samples from collaborators originated in the United States, Italy and Spain and spanned both the acute and convalescent phases of COVID-19. The prospective study material was composed of cDNA or gDNA derived from T cells, B-cell-depleted T cells, or PBMCs. Deeply sampled blood TCRbeta repertoires from subjects exposed to, actively infected with, or recovered from COVID-19 were included in the dataset. A freely available public database, intended as a resource for researchers studying the immune response to SARS-CoV-2, is where the repertoires were released. Samples came from the ongoing ImmuneRACE study (first 160 participants) plus 1,254 subjects from 6 global collaborators. The sample metadata nearly always contained a de-identified subject ID, COVID-19 status, age in years and sex. Where available, HLA class I and class II types were obtained from metadata supplied by the sample provider rather than from assay-based typing. What the work shows at the level of the full study, not this receptor alone: The amount of clinical and demographic metadata varied by source and participant and was provided uncurated.

The germline V and J ends show losses of 6 bases and 4 bases respectively, and no gene match explains 1 base of the junction. The CDR3 goes from the cysteine to the phenylalanine over 15 residues. Here the CDR3 DNA is all that survives: 45 bases in frame from base 1. CDR1 and CDR2, per the germline V gene, are MNHEY and SVGAGI. TCRbeta CDR3 regions were amplified from genomic DNA using the immunoSEQ Assay, a bias-controlled multiplex PCR. The authors' analysis ran thus. Nucleated cell counts per sample were estimated from amplification of reference gene primers within the assay. To quantify the absolute abundance of each unique TCRbeta CDR3 rearrangement, sequence reads were collapsed and filtered. For each sample, productive Simpson clonality was calculated by taking the square root of Simpson's diversity index across productive rearrangements. What TCRdb holds here is the immuneACCESS table cut down to in-frame rearrangements. Part of the clones is not present; checked against another copy, under half of the missing clones reflect an unresolved V gene, and the others are unexplained. The V and J calls and clone size come from that table; D and trimming were worked out from the DNA. The sample has approximately 150,000 clones on record, about 92% of them singletons. Clones ranked in the top ten supply roughly 2% of the sample.

In Seattle, one collaborating source enrolled patients while the infection was active and tracked those patients longitudinally over the course of disease. Collaborating institutions collected whole blood in K2EDTA tubes following their own protocols. Collaborator samples were shipped for TCRbeta analysis as frozen whole blood, isolated PBMCs, or DNA extracted from either sample type. This clonotype was sampled from a woman aged 55-69 years with COVID-19, enrolled during active disease. Sequenced sample: peripheral blood. This receptor chain uses TRBV6-5 and TRBJ2-3, with 16 bases matching TRBD2. CDR3 loop: CASRGLAGGPDTQYF. The DNA sequence follows: TGTGCCAGCAGGGGACTAGCGGGGGGGCCAGATACGCAGTATTTT.